One and the same sample provided the 17 T cell receptor beta chains below, sequenced in a study of response to subunit inactivated influenza vaccine. MiXCR was run by TCRdb on the RT-PCR reads, yielding one entry per CDR3 protein. Of around 530,000 distinct CDR3 sequences listed, approximately 10% are singletons. Source: PBMCs from blood, taken on the day of vaccination. Receptors were obtained from a man aged 50 to 60 who received an inactivated influenza vaccine.

The chain carries TRBV20-1 and TRBJ2-2, with D tentatively TRBD1 (6 bases). V was cut by 6 bases and J by 7 bases, with 24 bases left in between. Germline V CDR1 and CDR2: DFQATT, SNEGSKA (reference sequence). The CDR3 has 16 residues. Here the CDR3 reads CSARPLRQGRSGELFF. The CDR3 DNA reads TGCAGTGCCAGGCCTCTCCGGCAGGGGCGGAGCGGGGAGCTGTTTTTT.

The chain employs TRBV23-1 and TRBJ2-7, with D possibly TRBD1 on 5 matching bases. TRBV23-1 is known as an ORF, though its function is uncertain. Trimming took 2 bases from V and 2 from J, leaving 7 bases between them. The CDR3 consists of 13 residues. The CDR3 DNA is TGCGCCAGCAGTCAAGACAGTCCCTACGAGCAGTACTTC. Its translation is CASSQDSPYEQYF.

The V call is TRBV3-1, the J call TRBJ2-7; 9 bases agree with TRBD1. V trimming: 4 bases; J trimming: 4 bases; junction bases outside the gene matches: 11. The CDR3 sequence is 16 residues long. The V gene's germline CDR1 is LGHDT and CDR2 YNNKEL (reference sequence). CDR3 amino acids: CASSRSFGTGQYEQYF. CDR3 coding DNA: TGTGCCAGCAGCCGTTCCTTCGGGACAGGGCAATACGAGCAGTACTTC.

Many counts were recorded for this clonotype. The chain recombines TRBV7-9 with TRBJ2-7, with TRBD1 as a possible D gene (5 bases). Germline V gene sequence: CDR1 SEHNR, CDR2 FQNEAQ (reference sequence). Trimming stripped 5 bases from V and 5 bases from J, with 16 bases between. The CDR3 sequence is 14 residues long. The CDR3 protein is CASSQGRAPHEQYF. CDR3 DNA sequence: TGTGCCAGCAGCCAAGGCAGGGCGCCCCACGAGCAGTACTTC.

This clonotype was seen ten or more times. The chain recombines TRBV7-6 with TRBJ1-1; D remains unclear. CDR3 length: 19 residues. V lost 0 bases and J lost 3, with 23 bases in between. Germline V gene lookup returns CDR1 SGHVS and CDR2 FNYEAQ. CDR3 sequence: CASSLADGQVDLRDTEAFF. CDR3 bases: TGTGCCAGCAGCTTAGCGGATGGTCAGGTTGATTTAAGGGACACTGAAGCTTTCTTT. Drawing the rest from reference TRBV7-6 and TRBJ1-1, the complete variable domain is GAGVSQSPRYKVTKRGQDVALRCDPISGHVSLYWYRQALGQGPEFLTYFNYEAQQDKSGLPNDRFSAERPEGSISTLTIQRTEQRDSAMYRCASSLADGQVDLRDTEAFFGQGTRLTVV.

In this sample, this clonotype turned up a few times. V and J are TRBV4-1 and TRBJ2-7; D call uncertain. There are 14 residues in the CDR3. Germline CDR1 and CDR2: MGHRA and YSYEKL. V was shortened by 1 base and J by 2 bases, with 9 bases between the two germline ends. The chain's CDR3 is CASSQGVYAYEQYF. As DNA, the CDR3 is TGCGCCAGCAGCCAAGGGGTCTACGCCTACGAGCAGTACTTC.

This clonotype has just a few counts. The genes are TRBV9 and TRBJ2-2; 7 bases are a match to TRBD1. V shed 3 bases and J 1 base; nucleotides not matched to a gene: 0. Germline values: CDR1 SGDLS, CDR2 YYNGEE. This CDR3 has 14 residues. The CDR3 sequence: CASSGDRNTGELFF. In DNA form, the CDR3 reads TGTGCCAGCAGCGGGGACAGGAACACCGGGGAGCTGTTTTTT.

The V gene is TRBV20-1, the J gene TRBJ2-3; the match to TRBD2 covers 8 bases. From germline, CDR1 is DFQATT and CDR2 SNEGSKA (reference sequence). This CDR3 comprises 16 residues. The V segment lost 0 bases and the J segment 2 bases; nucleotides outside the gene matches: 7. The DNA for the CDR3 is TGCAGTGCTAGAGATCCTGCGGGGGGCCACACAGATACGCAGTATTTT. Translation: CSARDPAGGHTDTQYF.

The chain joins TRBV20-1 to TRBJ1-1; D unclear. V dropped 2 bases and J dropped 1 base, with 8 bases sitting between them. Germline V gene lookup returns CDR1 DFQATT and CDR2 SNEGSKA (reference sequence). The CDR3 loop spans 13 amino acids. CDR3 in DNA: TGCAGTGCTAGAAGGACCGCGAACACTGAAGCTTTCTTT. Translation gives CSARRTANTEAFF.

The chain employs TRBV19 and TRBJ2-7, with 12 positions matching TRBD2. From germline, CDR1 is LNHDA and CDR2 SQIVND (reference sequence). V lost 5 bases, J lost 4 bases, and 24 bases stayed unmatched. This CDR3 spans 21 amino acids. The CDR3 region has the DNA TGTGCCAGTAGTCCCAGATCATCGGGACTAGCGGGCCGTGGACTTCGGTACGAGCAGTACTTC. Translating it yields CASSPRSSGLAGRGLRYEQYF.

This clonotype was seen only a few times. This sequence joins TRBV27 and TRBJ2-1; D is unclear. Germline-derived CDR1 and CDR2 are MNHEY and SMNVEV (reference sequence). The CDR3 is made up of 15 amino acids. Trimming pared 5 bases from V and 4 bases from J, leaving 15 bases between. The CDR3, as DNA: TGTGCCAGCAGTCCCACCGTCGGGCATTACAATGAGCAGTTCTTC. Its translation is CASSPTVGHYNEQFF.

The chain carries TRBV5-6 and TRBJ1-6; 8 nucleotides line up with TRBD1. This CDR3 contains 16 residues. Trimming took 2 bases from V and 7 from J; bases not matched to a gene: 8. CDR1 and CDR2 (germline): SGHDT, YYEEEE. CDR3 bases: TGTGCCAGCAGCTTCCTCCGGACAGGGACGAATTCACCCCTCCACTTT. It codes for CASSFLRTGTNSPLHF.

This clonotype was recorded a few times. The chain uses TRBV18 and TRBJ2-2; D uncertain. Germline V gene lookup returns CDR1 KGHSH and CDR2 LQKENI. Trimming took 2 bases from V and 6 from J, leaving 7 bases between them. This CDR3 region has 13 residues. The CDR3 DNA reads as TGTGCCAGCTCACCATCGTCGGCCGGGGAGCTGTTTTTT. Protein sequence: CASSPSSAGELFF. Full variable domain (missing parts from reference TRBV18 and TRBJ2-2): NAGVMQNPRHLVRRRGQEARLRCSPMKGHSHVYWYRQLPEEGLKFMVYLQKENIIDESGMPKERFSAEFPKEGPSILRIQQVVRGDSAAYFCASSPSSAGELFFGEGSRLTVL.

This clonotype was seen ten or more times. The V and J genes are TRBV20-1 and TRBJ2-1; the D gene is possibly TRBD1 (5 bases). The CDR3 is 19 residues long. Germline CDR1 is DFQATT and CDR2 is SNEGSKA (reference sequence). Trimming shortened V by 1 base and J by 8 bases, and 30 bases separated the two germline ends. CDR3 bases: TGCAGTGCTAGAGTTGCGGTACCCCGGGCCCCGGCAGGGTCTGATGAGCAGTTCTTC. Protein product: CSARVAVPRAPAGSDEQFF.

This clonotype has only a few counts. The chain employs TRBV4-3 and TRBJ2-1; possibly TRBD1 or TRBD2 for D (5 bases each). The germline V gene has CDR1 LGHNA and CDR2 YSLEER. This CDR3 has 17 residues. V was shortened by 4 bases and J by 3 bases, with 19 bases between the two germline ends. CDR3 region: CASSPSQGLGVYNEQFF. CDR3 DNA: TGCGCCAGCAGCCCCTCCCAAGGACTGGGGGTCTACAATGAGCAGTTCTTC.

This clonotype was found a few times. The V and J genes are TRBV12-3 or TRBV12-4 and TRBJ2-3, with a weak D call TRBD2 (6 bases). V was cut by 3 bases and J by 3 bases, with 10 bases left in between. The CDR3 is made up of 14 amino acids. Written as DNA, the CDR3 is TGTGCCAGCAGTTTCCGTAGCGGAACAGATACGCAGTATTTT. Amino acids: CASSFRSGTDTQYF.

This clonotype was counted between two and nine times. The chain couples TRBV20-1 to TRBJ2-1, with D perhaps matching TRBD1 or TRBD2 (5 bases each). Germline-derived CDR1 and CDR2 are DFQATT and SNEGSKA (reference sequence). The CDR3 runs 12 residues. CDR3 residues: CRPERGYNEQFF. Here the CDR3 DNA reads TGCAGGCCAGAGAGGGGTTACAATGAGCAGTTCTTC.